This T cell receptor beta chain was recorded in a study of blood T cell repertoires in COVID-19. In the study overall: PBMCs, B-cell-depleted T cells, or T cells provided the cDNA or gDNA that made up the material.

Germline loops: CDR1 SGDLS, CDR2 YYNGEE. The CDR3 length is 14 residues. V trimming: 4 bases; J trimming: 4 bases; junction bases outside the gene matches: 5. Clinical history as reported by participants underpinned cohort assignment. In the authors' methods: Nucleated cell number was recorded as an estimate derived from reference gene primer amplification. Sequencing was performed with immunoSEQ multiplex PCR; in TCRdb, only in-frame clones are kept and a portion is missing. The V and J calls and clone size come from that table; D and trimming were worked out from the DNA. The top ten hold 1.8% of the sample, which has 430,000 or so clones, around 87% seen once.

This TCR was recovered from a middle-aged woman who had recovered from COVID-19. The chain links TRBV9 to TRBJ1-2; 9 bases agree with TRBD1. The sequenced sample consisted of PBMCs or T cells enriched from blood (not recorded which). This chain's CDR3 is CASSTTTGGYGYTF. In DNA, the CDR3 is TGTGCCAGCAGCACGACGACAGGGGGCTATGGCTACACCTTC.